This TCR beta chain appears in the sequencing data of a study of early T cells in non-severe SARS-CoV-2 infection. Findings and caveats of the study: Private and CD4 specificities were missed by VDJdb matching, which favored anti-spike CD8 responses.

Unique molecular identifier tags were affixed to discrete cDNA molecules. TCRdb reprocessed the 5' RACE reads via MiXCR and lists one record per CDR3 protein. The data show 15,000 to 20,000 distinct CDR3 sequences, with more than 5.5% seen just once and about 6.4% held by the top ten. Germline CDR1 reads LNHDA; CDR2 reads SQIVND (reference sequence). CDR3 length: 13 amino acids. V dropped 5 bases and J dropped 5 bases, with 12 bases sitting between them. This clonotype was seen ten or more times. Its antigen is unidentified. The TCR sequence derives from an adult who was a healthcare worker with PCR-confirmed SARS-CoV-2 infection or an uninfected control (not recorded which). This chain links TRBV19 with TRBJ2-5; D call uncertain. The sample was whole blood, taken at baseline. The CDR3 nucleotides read TGTGCCAGTAGTTTGGGGTCCCGGGAGACCCAGTACTTC. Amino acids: CASSLGSRETQYF. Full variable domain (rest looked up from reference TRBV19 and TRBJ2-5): DGGITQSPKYLFRKEGQNVTLSCEQNLNHDAMYWYRQDPGQGLRLIYYSQIVNDFQKGDIAEGYSVSREKKESFPLTVTSAQKNPTAFYLCASSLGSRETQYFGPGTRLLVL.